The 10 T cell receptor beta chains listed next were all sequenced from one sample in a study of cytomegalovirus exposure and HLA in healthy donors. PCR amplification relied on 60 Vbeta primers (plus 13 Jbeta primers). Clones were sequenced by immunoSEQ multiplex PCR, and TCRdb holds only the in-frame ones, with some missing. The sample data list 110,000 to 150,000 clones. Material for sequencing was PBMCs. These receptors originate from a male donor in good health and CMV-seronegative.

The V call is TRBV15, the J call TRBJ1-1, with D perhaps TRBD1 (6 bases). V dropped 0 bases and J dropped 2 bases, with 10 bases sitting between them. This CDR3 spans 15 amino acids. Germline values: CDR1 LNHNV, CDR2 YYDKDF (reference sequence). The DNA for the CDR3 is TGTGCCACCAGCAGAGATGGGACAAGTAACACTGAAGCTTTCTTT. This translates into CATSRDGTSNTEAFF.

The chain carries TRBV29-1 and TRBJ1-1, with D perhaps TRBD1 (5 bases). There are 11 residues in the CDR3. From germline, CDR1 is SQVTM and CDR2 ANQGSEA. Trimming stripped 1 base from V and 7 bases from J, with 7 bases between. The CDR3 protein is CSVEGQFEAFF. Here the CDR3 DNA reads TGCAGCGTTGAAGGACAGTTTGAAGCTTTCTTT.

The rearrangement joins TRBV5-6 to TRBJ1-1; D not resolved. The CDR3 extends over 15 amino acids. Germline V gene sequence: CDR1 SGHDT, CDR2 YYEEEE. V gave up 2 bases and J gave up 6 bases, with 17 bases separating them. DNA for the CDR3: TGTGCCAGCAGCTTAGCGGCCGGTAGGCGAGCTGAAGCTTTCTTT. Translating gives CASSLAAGRRAEAFF.

The chain carries TRBV12-5 and TRBJ1-5; 8 bases line up with TRBD1. Unmatched junction bases numbered 8, after V lost 4 bases and J lost 6 bases. This CDR3 has 15 residues. Germline CDR1 reads LGHNT; CDR2 reads FRNRAP. DNA for the CDR3: TGTGCTAGTGGTTGGACCGACAGGGGACCTCAGCCCCAGCATTTT. It translates to CASGWTDRGPQPQHF. The complete variable domain, with remaining parts taken from reference TRBV12-5 and TRBJ1-5, reads DARVTQTPRHKVTEMGQEVTMRCQPILGHNTVFWYRQTMMQGLELLAYFRNRAPLDDSGMPKDRFSAEMPDATLATLKIQPSEPRDSAVYFCASGWTDRGPQPQHFGDGTRLSIL.

The rearrangement joins TRBV6-1 to TRBJ2-1; TRBD2 might be the D (6 bases). Germline V CDR1 and CDR2: MNHNS, SASEGT. CDR3 length: 13 residues. Trimming left V 11 bases short and J 7 bases short, with 18 bases between. The DNA of the CDR3 is TGTGCCGGAGCTTCCCCTGCGGGGAATGAGCAGTTCTTC. Its protein is CAGASPAGNEQFF.

The chain combines TRBV6-5 with TRBJ1-1, with D unclear. The V gene's germline CDR1 is MNHEY and CDR2 SVGAGI. V was shortened by 6 bases and J by 6 bases, with 14 bases between the two germline ends. There are 13 residues in the CDR3. In nucleotides, the CDR3 is TGTGCCAGCAGCCTCGGTCACGCGGCTGAAGCTTTCTTT. It codes for CASSLGHAAEAFF.

This chain links TRBV14 with TRBJ1-4, with a tentative D call TRBD1 (5 bases). This CDR3 spans 14 amino acids. The V end was cut by 3 bases, the J end by 8 bases, with 13 bases between. Germline values: CDR1 SGHDN, CDR2 FVKESK. CDR3 protein: CASSQYQGNEKLFF. In DNA form, the CDR3 reads TGTGCCAGCAGCCAGTACCAGGGCAACGAAAAACTGTTTTTT. Full variable domain (outside the CDR3, taken from reference TRBV14 and TRBJ1-4): EAGVTQFPSHSVIEKGQTVTLRCDPISGHDNLYWYRRVMGKEIKFLLHFVKESKQDESGMPNNRFLAERTGGTYSTLKVQPAELEDSGVYFCASSQYQGNEKLFFGSGTQLSVL.

The chain has TRBV29-1 and TRBJ2-1, with TRBD2 identical over 11 bases. The CDR3 totals 17 residues. Germline assignment: CDR1 SQVTM and CDR2 ANQGSEA. The junction had 13 bases not matched to a gene; V was cut back by 5 bases and J by 4 bases. The CDR3 DNA is TGCAGCGTTACCCTAGCGGGAGGTGAGGAGGCATACAATGAGCAGTTCTTC. Encoded protein: CSVTLAGGEEAYNEQFF.

The chain recombines TRBV6-5 with TRBJ1-1, with D unresolved. CDR3 length: 14 residues. Trimming shortened V by 0 bases and J by 7 bases, and 12 bases separated the two germline ends. CDR1 is MNHEY and CDR2 is SVGAGI in the germline V gene. The CDR3 sequence: CASSYSMARGEAFF. The DNA of the CDR3 is TGTGCCAGCAGTTACTCGATGGCGAGAGGTGAAGCTTTCTTT.

The V gene is TRBV7-2, the J gene TRBJ1-2; D perhaps matches TRBD1 (5 bases). The germline gives CDR1 SGHTA, CDR2 FQGNSA. V lost 1 base and J lost 7, with 13 bases in between. This CDR3 contains 14 residues. CDR3 loop: CASSLEGRASGYTF. DNA for the CDR3: TGTGCCAGCAGCTTAGAGGGCAGGGCCTCTGGCTACACCTTC.